This T cell receptor (beta chain) was identified during a study of blood T cell repertoires in COVID-19. Background on the study: The analysed material was cDNA or gDNA that came from T cells, B-cell-depleted T cells, or PBMCs.

The protocol was immunoSEQ multiplex PCR, while the TCRdb copy is restricted to in-frame clones and leaves out a portion. The data show approximately 220,000 clones, more than 75% seen once. Enrollees, roughly 18 to 90 years old, lived in approximately 24 US areas. The germline CDR1 and CDR2 sequences are MRHNA and SNTAGT. After removal of 5 bases from V and 4 bases from J, the junction contained 7 bases not matched to a gene. The CDR3 loop spans 16 amino acids. The receptor was derived from a woman between 40 and 55 years old with acute COVID-19. J is TRBJ2-3 and V is TRBV6-4, with TRBD2 matching 12 bases. Source material: PBMCs or T cells enriched from blood (not recorded which). CDR3 protein: CASSHLAGGLADTQYF. CDR3 DNA: TGTGCCAGCAGTCACCTAGCGGGGGGGCTTGCAGATACGCAGTATTTT.